The TCR beta chain described here comes from a study of spatial heterogeneity in lung cancer (dated by TCRdb to about 2019). Study-wide context: Beta-chain transcripts were consistently detected in greater numbers than alpha-chain transcripts, which likely reflected higher beta-chain transcript abundance. TCR repertoire features were related to nonsynonymous mutation counts determined by whole-exome sequencing of tumor tissue. In the raw uncorrected reads, each unique combination of TCR and UMI appeared more than ten times on average. TCR alpha and beta repertoires were quantitatively compared across multiple tumor regions, matched nontumor lung and blood in non-small cell lung cancer. At surgery, hundreds of tumor regions, 61 to 75 matched nontumor lung samples and some 54 PBMC samples were TCR-sequenced for both alpha and beta chains.

Beyond this particular receptor, the publication reports: Confirming at a functional level the hypothesis that regional TCRs recognize regional mutations was considered to require additional single-cell paired TCR alpha and beta sequencing. Ubiquitous expanded tumor TCRs showed up in blood more often at tumor resection than at routine follow-up.

This clonotype was found many times. The antigen it recognizes is unknown. No much larger clone is present one base from it, and per-base qualities are unavailable. CDR1 and CDR2, per the germline V gene, are SGHTA and FQGTGA. CDR3 length: 14 amino acids, cysteine to phenylalanine. Of all the DNA, just the CDR3 is kept, 42 bases in frame from base 1. The trim is 1 base for V and 5 bases for J, with a gap of 12 bases between the germline ends. The library was produced with 5' RACE. The sequencing machine was a NextSeq 500. To allow correction of PCR and sequencing errors, the TCR library protocol tagged every TCR cDNA molecule with a unique molecular identifier. Regarding the original processing steps: Decombinator tools were used for TCR identification, UMI-based error correction and CDR3 extraction. Expanded TCRs were defined as those above a frequency of 2 per 1,000, corresponding to the top 1% of the tumor frequency distribution. Rényi diversity was computed with the R vegan package after subsampling each repertoire 100 times to 5,000 TCRs. CDR3 similarity networks were built from amino acid triplet string-kernel similarity, connecting CDR3s with pairwise similarity above 0.82. In TCRdb, the public reads were trimmed at Q25 with fastp and aligned with MiXCR, with productive beta chains retained. Each record represents a unique CDR3 protein, reported with the most common genes and DNA among its rows. These V and J calls derive from TCRdb rather than the authors' analysis. The sample table shows more than 20,000 distinct CDR3 sequences, and 3.5% to 5.5% are seen once. The ten largest clones take up roughly 35% of the sample.

The time point label of this sample denotes: sample taken at primary tumor resection. Without any cell sorting, TCR sequencing was performed on whole RNA extracted either from tumor and nontumor lung tissue or from cryopreserved PBMC samples. Samples were obtained from about 75 patients with early-stage, untreated non-small cell lung cancer from the lung TRACERx cohort. Patients were selected for TCR sequencing only if sufficient RNA was available from at least two tumor regions. The sequencing here drew on PBMCs, taken at surgery. The sequence joins TRBV7-3 to TRBJ2-7, and the D gene may be TRBD1, 6 bases matching. The clonotype was recovered from a male donor with early-stage non-small cell lung cancer. The CDR3 has the sequence CASSLIPGEHEQYF. In nucleotide form, the sequence is TGTGCCAGCAGCTTAATCCCAGGGGAGCACGAGCAGTACTTC.